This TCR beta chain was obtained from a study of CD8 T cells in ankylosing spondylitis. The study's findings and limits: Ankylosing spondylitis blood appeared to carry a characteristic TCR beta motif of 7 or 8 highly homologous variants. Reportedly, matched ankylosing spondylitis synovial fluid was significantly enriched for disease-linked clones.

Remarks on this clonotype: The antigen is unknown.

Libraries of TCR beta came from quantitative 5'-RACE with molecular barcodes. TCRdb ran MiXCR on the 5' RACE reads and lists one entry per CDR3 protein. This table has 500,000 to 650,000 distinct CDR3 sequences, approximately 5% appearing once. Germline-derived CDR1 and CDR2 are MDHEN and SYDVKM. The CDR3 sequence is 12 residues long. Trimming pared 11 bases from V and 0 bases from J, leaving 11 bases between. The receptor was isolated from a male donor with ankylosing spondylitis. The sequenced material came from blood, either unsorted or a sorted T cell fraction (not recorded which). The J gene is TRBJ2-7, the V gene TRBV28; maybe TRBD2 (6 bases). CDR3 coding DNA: TGTGCCCTCGGGGGTAACTCCTACGAGCAGTACTTC. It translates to CALGGNSYEQYF.